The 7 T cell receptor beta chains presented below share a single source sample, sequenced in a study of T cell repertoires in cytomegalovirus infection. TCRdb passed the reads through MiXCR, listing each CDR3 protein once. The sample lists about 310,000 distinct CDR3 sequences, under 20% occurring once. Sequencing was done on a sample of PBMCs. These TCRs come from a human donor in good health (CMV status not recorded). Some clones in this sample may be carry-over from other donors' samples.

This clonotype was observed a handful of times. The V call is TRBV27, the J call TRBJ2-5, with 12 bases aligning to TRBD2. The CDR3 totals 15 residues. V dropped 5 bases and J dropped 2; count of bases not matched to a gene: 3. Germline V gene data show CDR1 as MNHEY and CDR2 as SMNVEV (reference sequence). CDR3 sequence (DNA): TGTGCCAGCAGTAAACTAGCGGGGGGACAAGAGACCCAGTACTTC. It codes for CASSKLAGGQETQYF.

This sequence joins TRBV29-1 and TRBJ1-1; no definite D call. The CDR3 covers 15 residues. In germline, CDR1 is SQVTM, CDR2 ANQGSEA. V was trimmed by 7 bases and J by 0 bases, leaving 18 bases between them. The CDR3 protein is CSAVGIGGLNTEAFF. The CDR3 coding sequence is TGCAGCGCAGTTGGGATTGGCGGCTTGAACACTGAAGCTTTCTTT. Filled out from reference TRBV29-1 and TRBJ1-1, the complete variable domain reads SAVISQKPSRDICQRGTSLTIQCQVDSQVTMMFWYRQQPGQSLTLIATANQGSEATYESGFVIDKFPISRPNLTFSTLTVSNMSPEDSSIYLCSAVGIGGLNTEAFFGQGTRLTVV.

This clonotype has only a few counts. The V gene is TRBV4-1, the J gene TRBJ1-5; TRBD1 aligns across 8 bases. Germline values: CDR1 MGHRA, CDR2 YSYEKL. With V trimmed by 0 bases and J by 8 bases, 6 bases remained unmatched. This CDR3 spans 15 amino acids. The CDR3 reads CASSQDQGAPEPQHF. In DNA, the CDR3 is TGCGCCAGCAGCCAAGATCAGGGGGCGCCGGAGCCCCAGCATTTT.

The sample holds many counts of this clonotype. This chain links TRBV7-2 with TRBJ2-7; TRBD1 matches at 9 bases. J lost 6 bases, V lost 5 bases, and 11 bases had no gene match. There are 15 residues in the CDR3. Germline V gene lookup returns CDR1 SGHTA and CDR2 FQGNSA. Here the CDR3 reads CASSPGTGYVGEQYF. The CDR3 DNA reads TGTGCCAGCAGCCCCGGGACAGGGTATGTCGGCGAGCAGTACTTC.

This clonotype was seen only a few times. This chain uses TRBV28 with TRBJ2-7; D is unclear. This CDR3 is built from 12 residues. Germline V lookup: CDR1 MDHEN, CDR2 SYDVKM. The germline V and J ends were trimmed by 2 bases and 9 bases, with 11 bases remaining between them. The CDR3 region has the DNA TGTGCCAGCAGTTTAACCCCTTTAGTGCAGTACTTC. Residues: CASSLTPLVQYF. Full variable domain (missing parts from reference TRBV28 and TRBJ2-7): DVKVTQSSRYLVKRTGEKVFLECVQDMDHENMFWYRQDPGLGLRLIYFSYDVKMKEKGDIPEGYSVSREKKERFSLILESASTNQTSMYLCASSLTPLVQYFGPGTRLTVT.

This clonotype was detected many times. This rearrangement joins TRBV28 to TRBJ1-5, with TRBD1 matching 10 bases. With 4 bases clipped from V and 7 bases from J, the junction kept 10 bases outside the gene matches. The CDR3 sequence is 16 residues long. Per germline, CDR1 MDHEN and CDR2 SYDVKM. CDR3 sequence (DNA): TGTGCCAGCAGTTCCCCGGGACAGGGGAAAGGGCAGCCCCAGCATTTT. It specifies CASSSPGQGKGQPQHF.

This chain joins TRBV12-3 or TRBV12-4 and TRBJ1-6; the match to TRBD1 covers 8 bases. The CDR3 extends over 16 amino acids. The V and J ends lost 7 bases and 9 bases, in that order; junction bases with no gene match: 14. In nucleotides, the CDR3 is TGTGCCAGCACCGAGCCGACAGGGGCGCGGGGTTCACCCCTCCACTTT. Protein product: CASTEPTGARGSPLHF.